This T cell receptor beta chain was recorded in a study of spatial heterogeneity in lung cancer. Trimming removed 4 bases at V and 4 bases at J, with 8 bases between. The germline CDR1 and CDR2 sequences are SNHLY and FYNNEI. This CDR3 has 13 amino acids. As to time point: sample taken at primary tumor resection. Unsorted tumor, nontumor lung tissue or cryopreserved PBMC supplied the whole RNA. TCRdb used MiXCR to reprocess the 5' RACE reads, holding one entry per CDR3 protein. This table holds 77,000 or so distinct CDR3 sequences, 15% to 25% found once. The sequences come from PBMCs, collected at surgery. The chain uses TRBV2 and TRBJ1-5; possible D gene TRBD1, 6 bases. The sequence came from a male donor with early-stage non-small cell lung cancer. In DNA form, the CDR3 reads TGTGCCAGCAGTGGGACAGATAATCAGCCCCAGCATTTT. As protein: CASSGTDNQPQHF.